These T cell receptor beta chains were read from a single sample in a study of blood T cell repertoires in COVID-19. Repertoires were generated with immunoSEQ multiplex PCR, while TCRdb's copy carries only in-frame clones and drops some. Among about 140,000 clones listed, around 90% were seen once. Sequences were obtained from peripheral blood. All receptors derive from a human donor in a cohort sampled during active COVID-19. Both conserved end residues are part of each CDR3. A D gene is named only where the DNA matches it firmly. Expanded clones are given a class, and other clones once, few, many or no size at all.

DNA: TGTGCCAGCAGCCTCCCCTCGAACACTGAAGCTTTCTTT
CDR3: CASSLPSNTEAFF
V: TRBV5-6
D: -
size: -
J: TRBJ1-1

DNA: TGTGCCAGCAGTTTGCGGGGCAATGAGCAGTTCTTC
CDR3: CASSLRGNEQFF
V: TRBV28
D: -
size: -
J: TRBJ2-1

DNA: TGTGCCAGCAGTCCCGGACTAGCGGGAGAGGGGGAGACCCAGTACTTC
CDR3: CASSPGLAGEGETQYF
V: TRBV27
D: TRBD2
size: -
J: TRBJ2-5

DNA: TGTGCCAGCAGCCTCGGCAAGCGGGGACTGTTTTTT
CDR3: CASSLGKRGLFF
V: TRBV11-2
D: -
size: -
J: TRBJ1-4

DNA: TGTGCCACCAGCAGAGATACGGGTCAGCCCCAGCATTTT
CDR3: CATSRDTGQPQHF
V: TRBV15
D: -
size: -
J: TRBJ1-5

DNA: TGTGCCAGCAGTAGAGGGTCCTTCTACGAGCAGTACTTC
CDR3: CASSRGSFYEQYF
V: TRBV2
D: -
size: -
J: TRBJ2-7

DNA: TGCAGCGTGCCCGCCGGACAGGGCGTCCCGCACGAGCAGTACTTC
CDR3: CSVPAGQGVPHEQYF
V: TRBV29-1
D: TRBD1
size: once
J: TRBJ2-7

DNA: TGTGCCAGCGGGTTGCAGGGTGGAAACATTCAGTACTTC
CDR3: CASGLQGGNIQYF
V: TRBV16
D: -
size: -
J: TRBJ2-4

DNA: TGTGCCAGCAGCCCCGGACAAGTCAACACTGAAGCTTTCTTT
CDR3: CASSPGQVNTEAFF
V: TRBV3-1/TRBV3-2
D: -
size: -
J: TRBJ1-1

DNA: TGTGCCAGCAGCGCCTCAGATAATGAAAAACTGTTTTTT
CDR3: CASSASDNEKLFF
V: TRBV9
D: -
size: once
J: TRBJ1-4

DNA: TGTGCTAGCAGTCCGAGCTTAGGAGGCTACAATGAGCAGTTCTTC
CDR3: CASSPSLGGYNEQFF
V: TRBV7-7
D: -
size: once
J: TRBJ2-1

DNA: TGCAGTGCTGCCACAGGGTTTGAGCAGTTCTTC
CDR3: CSAATGFEQFF
V: TRBV20-1
D: -
size: -
J: TRBJ2-1

DNA: TGCGCCAGCAGCTTGGGCAGGGTAGACTATGGCTACACCTTC
CDR3: CASSLGRVDYGYTF
V: TRBV5-1
D: -
size: few
J: TRBJ1-2

DNA: TGTGCCAGCAGCCCCCTGGCCCCCGGGGAGCTGTTTTTT
CDR3: CASSPLAPGELFF
V: TRBV7-8
D: -
size: few
J: TRBJ2-2

DNA: TGTGCCAGCATCAGGGCAGGGGGCGTAACTGAAGCTTTCTTT
CDR3: CASIRAGGVTEAFF
V: TRBV28
D: TRBD1
size: -
J: TRBJ1-1

DNA: TGTGCCAGCGGACTAGCTCCCAAACCCCGGGAGACCCAGTACTTC
CDR3: CASGLAPKPRETQYF
V: TRBV28
D: TRBD2
size: once
J: TRBJ2-5

DNA: TGTGCCAGCAGTGGTACTAGCGGACCAAGGAGAAACGACAATGAGCAGTTCTTC
CDR3: CASSGTSGPRRNDNEQFF
V: TRBV25-1
D: TRBD2
size: -
J: TRBJ2-1

DNA: TGCGCCAGCAGCTTGGTCAGCGGGACGTACAATGAGCAGTTCTTC
CDR3: CASSLVSGTYNEQFF
V: TRBV5-1
D: TRBD2
size: few
J: TRBJ2-1

DNA: TGCGCCAGCAGTCAGATATACACAGGGGGTAATGAAAAACTGTTTTTT
CDR3: CASSQIYTGGNEKLFF
V: TRBV5-1
D: TRBD1
size: -
J: TRBJ1-4

DNA: TGTGCCACCAGCAACCGACAGGGACGCGAGCAGTACTTC
CDR3: CATSNRQGREQYF
V: TRBV15
D: TRBD1
size: -
J: TRBJ2-7

DNA: TGTGCCAGCCGAGGGACAGGGAAGCCCGGGGAGCTGTTTTTT
CDR3: CASRGTGKPGELFF
V: TRBV27
D: TRBD1
size: -
J: TRBJ2-2

DNA: TGTGCCAGCAGCTTAGGGGTCTTAGCGGGAGGGCAAGAGACCCAGTACTTC
CDR3: CASSLGVLAGGQETQYF
V: TRBV7-6
D: TRBD2
size: -
J: TRBJ2-5

DNA: TGCGCCAGCAGCCAACCGGGACTAGCGGCTGGGGCCAACGTCCTGACTTTC
CDR3: CASSQPGLAAGANVLTF
V: TRBV4-1
D: TRBD2
size: -
J: TRBJ2-6

DNA: TGTGCCAGCAGCCACGGGACTAGCTACGAGCAGTACTTC
CDR3: CASSHGTSYEQYF
V: TRBV3-1/TRBV3-2
D: TRBD2
size: -
J: TRBJ2-7

DNA: TGTGCCAGCTCAGGTACCGGGACAGCCCTCTCTGGGGCCAACGTCCTGACTTTC
CDR3: CASSGTGTALSGANVLTF
V: TRBV18
D: TRBD1
size: -
J: TRBJ2-6

DNA: TGTGCCAGCAGCCGGACTAGCAGTTCCTACAATGAGCAGTTCTTC
CDR3: CASSRTSSSYNEQFF
V: TRBV7-2
D: TRBD2
size: -
J: TRBJ2-1

DNA: TGTGCCAGCAGCATTAGGGACAGGCTGAACTATGGCTACACCTTC
CDR3: CASSIRDRLNYGYTF
V: TRBV7-9
D: TRBD1
size: -
J: TRBJ1-2

DNA: TGTGCCAGCAGCCCGCAGGCTGAAAAACTGTTTTTT
CDR3: CASSPQAEKLFF
V: TRBV7-9
D: -
size: -
J: TRBJ1-4

DNA: TGTGCCAGCAGGAGAACTAGCGGACCTAGCACAGATACGCAGTATTTT
CDR3: CASRRTSGPSTDTQYF
V: TRBV27
D: TRBD2
size: -
J: TRBJ2-3

DNA: TGTGCCAGCAGACGGTCTTCCTACGAGCAGTACTTC
CDR3: CASRRSSYEQYF
V: TRBV6-4
D: -
size: -
J: TRBJ2-7

DNA: TGTGCCAGTCGGTTCTCGAGGGTTGGGTATGGCTACACCTTC
CDR3: CASRFSRVGYGYTF
V: TRBV6-5
D: -
size: -
J: TRBJ1-2

DNA: TGTGCCAGCTCATCACACACCCAAGAGACCCAGTACTTC
CDR3: CASSSHTQETQYF
V: TRBV19
D: -
size: -
J: TRBJ2-5

DNA: TGCAGCGCCGGAGCGGGGGGACCGTACAATGAGCAGTTCTTC
CDR3: CSAGAGGPYNEQFF
V: TRBV29-1
D: TRBD2
size: -
J: TRBJ2-1

DNA: TGTGCCATCAGTGAGTCAGGGACAAAGAACACTGAAGCTTTCTTT
CDR3: CAISESGTKNTEAFF
V: TRBV10-3
D: -
size: few
J: TRBJ1-1

DNA: TGCAGCGTACAGGGGGCAGGAAGCTCTGGCTACACCTTC
CDR3: CSVQGAGSSGYTF
V: TRBV29-1
D: TRBD1
size: -
J: TRBJ1-2

DNA: TGTGCCAGCAGCGAAAAGCGGCTAGCGGGAGGTTTTTTGAACACCGGGGAGCTGTTTTTT
CDR3: CASSEKRLAGGFLNTGELFF
V: TRBV7-8
D: TRBD2
size: -
J: TRBJ2-2

DNA: TGCGCCAGCAGCACTAGCCCCAAGGACACCGGGGAGCTGTTTTTT
CDR3: CASSTSPKDTGELFF
V: TRBV10-2
D: -
size: -
J: TRBJ2-2

DNA: TGTGCCAGCAGTCCCACGGGTTACGAGCAGTACTTC
CDR3: CASSPTGYEQYF
V: TRBV27
D: -
size: -
J: TRBJ2-7

DNA: TGTGCCAGCAGTGAACCGGGGTCACGACAATTCTATGGCTACACCTTC
CDR3: CASSEPGSRQFYGYTF
V: TRBV25-1
D: -
size: -
J: TRBJ1-2

DNA: TGTGCCAGCAGACATGGGACACCAAGCTCTGGGGCCAACGTCCTGACTTTC
CDR3: CASRHGTPSSGANVLTF
V: TRBV28
D: -
size: -
J: TRBJ2-6

DNA: TGTGCCAGCAGTTCGGGTGACAGGGGATACAATGAGCAGTTCTTC
CDR3: CASSSGDRGYNEQFF
V: TRBV28
D: TRBD1
size: -
J: TRBJ2-1

DNA: TGTGCCAGCAGCACCCGGGCTAGCGGGGACTACAATGAGCAGTTCTTC
CDR3: CASSTRASGDYNEQFF
V: TRBV13
D: TRBD2
size: -
J: TRBJ2-1

DNA: TGTGCCACCAGTGATTTCCCTCTTTCCCGGAGGGCTGAAAAACTGTTTTTT
CDR3: CATSDFPLSRRAEKLFF
V: TRBV24-1
D: -
size: -
J: TRBJ1-4

DNA: TGTGCCAGCAGCTTAGCGCAAGCTTTGAACACTGAAGCTTTCTTT
CDR3: CASSLAQALNTEAFF
V: TRBV7-9
D: -
size: once
J: TRBJ1-1

DNA: TGTGCCAGCAGTCCCCGAAGCCCCCGGAACACTGAAGCTTTCTTT
CDR3: CASSPRSPRNTEAFF
V: TRBV27
D: -
size: -
J: TRBJ1-1

DNA: TGTGCCAGCAGCTTAGCTTATGGACTAGCGGGGGCCCTGACCCATGAGCAGTTCTTC
CDR3: CASSLAYGLAGALTHEQFF
V: TRBV7-8
D: TRBD2
size: -
J: TRBJ2-1

DNA: TGTGCCAGCAGTCGACAGGGGGCCGGCACTGAAGCTTTCTTT
CDR3: CASSRQGAGTEAFF
V: TRBV6-5
D: TRBD1
size: many
J: TRBJ1-1

DNA: TGTGCCAGCTCACCAATGGACAGGGGCACTGAAGCTTTCTTT
CDR3: CASSPMDRGTEAFF
V: TRBV18
D: TRBD1
size: -
J: TRBJ1-1

DNA: TGTGCCAGTAGTGCCCGACAGGGGAGGGGATCACCCCTCCACTTT
CDR3: CASSARQGRGSPLHF
V: TRBV19
D: TRBD1
size: -
J: TRBJ1-6

DNA: TGTGCCAGCAGCTTAGCGGCAGGGGATAAGCAGTATTTT
CDR3: CASSLAAGDKQYF
V: TRBV7-8
D: -
size: -
J: TRBJ2-3

DNA: TGTGCCAGCAGTGCCATGGAGGGGAAGTCACCCTACGAGCAGTACTTC
CDR3: CASSAMEGKSPYEQYF
V: TRBV6-1
D: -
size: many
J: TRBJ2-7

DNA: TGTGCCAGCTCACCTATGGCTAGGGGGAACACCGGGGAGCTGTTTTTT
CDR3: CASSPMARGNTGELFF
V: TRBV18
D: -
size: -
J: TRBJ2-2

DNA: TGCAGCTTGGGACCCCTGACAGGTCCTGGGGCCAACGTCCTGACTTTC
CDR3: CSLGPLTGPGANVLTF
V: TRBV29-1
D: -
size: -
J: TRBJ2-6

DNA: TGCGCCAGCAGCTTGGATGAGGGGGCGGGTTCACCCCTCCACTTT
CDR3: CASSLDEGAGSPLHF
V: TRBV5-1
D: TRBD1
size: -
J: TRBJ1-6

DNA: TGTGCCAGCAGCAAACGGGACACCTCCTACGAGCAGTACTTC
CDR3: CASSKRDTSYEQYF
V: TRBV21-1
D: -
size: -
J: TRBJ2-7

DNA: TGTGCCAGCAGCAAGGGACACTCGAACACTGAAGCTTTCTTT
CDR3: CASSKGHSNTEAFF
V: TRBV5-5
D: -
size: -
J: TRBJ1-1